The 25 T cell receptor beta chains reported below all come from one sample, sequenced in a study of long-term antiretroviral therapy in people with HIV. Survey-level immunoSEQ v3.0 assays were run. The method was immunoSEQ multiplex PCR; TCRdb's version includes in-frame clones alone and lacks a portion of them. This sample has 25,000 to 30,000 clones, with roughly 89% found just once. Sample: unsorted PBMCs, taken 0.4 years after starting antiretroviral therapy. These receptors were collected from a man between 18 and 35 years old with HIV.

The rearrangement links TRBV4-1 to TRBJ2-7, with 7 bases identical to TRBD2. The CDR3 totals 16 residues. The germline gives CDR1 MGHRA, CDR2 YSYEKL. V shed 0 bases and J 0 bases; nucleotides not matched to a gene: 5. The CDR3, as DNA: TGCGCCAGCAGCCAAGATCCGACGGGGGGCTCCTACGAGCAGTACTTC. Amino acid sequence: CASSQDPTGGSYEQYF.

The V gene is TRBV7-2, the J gene TRBJ1-2, with D uncertain. Per germline, CDR1 SGHTA and CDR2 FQGNSA. Trimming cost V 0 bases and J 6 bases, with 14 bases left between them. The length of the CDR3 is 15 residues. CDR3 region: CASSLAESLGDGYTF. The CDR3 DNA reads TGTGCCAGCAGCTTAGCGGAGAGCCTCGGGGATGGCTACACCTTC.

This chain connects TRBV9 to TRBJ1-5, with TRBD1 identical over 7 bases. Trimming removed 0 bases from V and 2 bases from J; junction bases left unmatched: 5. Germline CDR1 and CDR2: SGDLS and YYNGEE. CDR3 length: 16 amino acids. CDR3 bases: TGTGCCAGCAGCGTAGTCTGGGACAGAGGCAATCAGCCCCAGCATTTT. Its protein is CASSVVWDRGNQPQHF.

This clone has only a few counts. The chain links TRBV5-4 to TRBJ1-1, with D unclear. CDR1 is SGHNT, CDR2 YYREEE, per germline (reference sequence). This CDR3 contains 11 residues. Trimming removed 6 bases at V and 5 bases at J, with 8 bases between. The CDR3 spells CASTWGTEAFF. The CDR3 coding sequence is TGTGCCAGCACGTGGGGAACTGAAGCTTTCTTT.

The chain uses TRBV28 and TRBJ2-7; 9 nucleotides line up with TRBD1. CDR1 is MDHEN and CDR2 is SYDVKM in the germline V gene. Trimming cost V 8 bases and J 5 bases; bases outside gene matches: 4. The CDR3 spans 12 residues. Here the CDR3 reads CASRDREDEQYF. The CDR3, as DNA: TGTGCCAGCCGGGACAGGGAGGACGAGCAGTACTTC.

J is TRBJ1-5 and V is TRBV19, with D perhaps matching TRBD1 (6 bases). V was trimmed by 6 bases and J by 6 bases, leaving 9 bases between them. Germline assignment: CDR1 LNHDA and CDR2 SQIVND (reference sequence). The CDR3 covers 12 residues. The DNA for the CDR3 is TGTGCCAGTAGCGAAGGGGGTCAGCCCCAGCATTTT. It translates to CASSEGGQPQHF. The full variable domain, in which reference TRBV19 and TRBJ1-5 provide the parts outside the CDR3, is DGGITQSPKYLFRKEGQNVTLSCEQNLNHDAMYWYRQDPGQGLRLIYYSQIVNDFQKGDIAEGYSVSREKKESFPLTVTSAQKNPTAFYLCASSEGGQPQHFGDGTRLSIL.

The chain links TRBV27 to TRBJ2-4; the D gene is possibly TRBD2 (5 bases). Germline V gene lookup returns CDR1 MNHEY and CDR2 SMNVEV (reference sequence). V was shortened by 2 bases and J by 0 bases, with 11 bases between the two germline ends. The CDR3 runs to 16 residues. CDR3 amino acids: CASSLAGTVAKNIQYF. CDR3 bases: TGTGCCAGCAGTTTAGCGGGCACCGTAGCCAAAAACATTCAGTACTTC.

The chain links TRBV6-5 to TRBJ2-5; 8 bases agree with TRBD1. CDR1 is MNHEY and CDR2 is SVGAGI in the germline V gene. The CDR3 runs 14 residues. The trim removed 5 bases at V and 4 bases at J, leaving 6 bases unmatched. DNA of the CDR3: TGTGCCAGCAGTCGGACAGGGCCAGGAGAGACCCAGTACTTC. This translates into CASSRTGPGETQYF.

The chain has TRBV5-1 and TRBJ1-5; D may be TRBD1 (5 bases). The CDR3 totals 14 residues. Trimming took 6 bases from V and 7 from J, leaving 17 bases between them. Germline assignment: CDR1 SGHRS and CDR2 YFSETQ. The CDR3 spells CASILRDGDQPQHF. CDR3 bases: TGCGCCAGCATTCTAAGGGACGGTGACCAGCCCCAGCATTTT.

This clone appeared a few times. The V call is TRBV5-4, the J call TRBJ1-1, with TRBD1 identical over 7 bases. The CDR3 has 17 residues. Losses at the gene ends were 4 bases for V and 3 bases for J; bases not matched to a gene: 15. CDR1 and CDR2 from the germline V gene are SGHNT and YYREEE (reference sequence). The CDR3 sequence is CASSAGDSQFRDTEAFF. The CDR3 DNA reads TGTGCCAGCAGCGCCGGGGACAGCCAATTTAGGGACACTGAAGCTTTCTTT.

V usage is TRBV7-2 and J usage is TRBJ2-7; the match to TRBD1 covers 11 bases. V shed 2 bases, J shed 4 bases, and the junction held 4 bases outside the gene matches. The CDR3 runs to 15 residues. Germline-derived CDR1 and CDR2 are SGHTA and FQGNSA. DNA for the CDR3: TGTGCCAGCAGCTTAAGTGGACAGGGGGCTTACGAGCAGTACTTC. Amino acids: CASSLSGQGAYEQYF. Drawing the rest from reference TRBV7-2 and TRBJ2-7, the complete variable domain is GAGVSQSPSNKVTEKGKDVELRCDPISGHTALYWYRQSLGQGLEFLIYFQGNSAPDKSGLPSDRFSAERTGGSVSTLTIQRTQQEDSAVYLCASSLSGQGAYEQYFGPGTRLTVT.

The chain joins TRBV11-2 to TRBJ2-7, with D perhaps given as TRBD1 or TRBD2 (5 bases each). The V end was cut by 4 bases, the J end by 2 bases, with 9 bases between. CDR1 SGHAT and CDR2 FQNNGV come from the germline V gene. CDR3 length: 13 amino acids. CDR3 in amino acids: CASSSRGPYEQYF. As DNA, the CDR3 is TGTGCCAGCAGCTCCCGGGGCCCCTACGAGCAGTACTTC.

This chain uses TRBV9 with TRBJ2-3; the match to TRBD2 covers 8 bases. Trimming took 0 bases from V and 5 from J; bases not matched to a gene: 5. The length of the CDR3 is 15 residues. CDR1 SGDLS and CDR2 YYNGEE come from the germline V gene. The CDR3 coding sequence is TGTGCCAGCAGCGTAGCGGGAGGGAGGGGAGATACGCAGTATTTT. Residues: CASSVAGGRGDTQYF.

The chain combines TRBV7-9 with TRBJ2-7; 7 bases align to TRBD1. Germline loops: CDR1 SEHNR, CDR2 FQNEAQ (reference sequence). The CDR3 runs to 14 residues. The V gene end was trimmed by 3 bases and the J gene end by 0 bases; junction bases not matched to a gene: 2. CDR3 sequence (DNA): TGTGCCAGCAGCTTTGGGGACAGCTCCTACGAGCAGTACTTC. Its protein product is CASSFGDSSYEQYF. Drawing the rest from reference TRBV7-9 and TRBJ2-7, the complete variable domain is DTGVSQNPRHKITKRGQNVTFRCDPISEHNRLYWYRQTLGQGPEFLTYFQNEAQLEKSRLLSDRFSAERPKGSFSTLEIQRTEQGDSAMYLCASSFGDSSYEQYFGPGTRLTVT.

The rearrangement links TRBV5-1 to TRBJ1-1; 7 nucleotides match TRBD1. The junction had 11 bases not matched to a gene; V was cut back by 4 bases and J by 5 bases. This CDR3 spans 15 amino acids. CDR1 and CDR2 from the germline V gene are SGHRS and YFSETQ. The CDR3 coding sequence is TGCGCCAGCAGCGACCCGGACAGGAGAAGGACTGAAGCTTTCTTT. Amino acids: CASSDPDRRRTEAFF.

The chain has TRBV4-3 and TRBJ2-2; 10 bases are a match to TRBD2. The germline CDR1 and CDR2 sequences are LGHNA and YSLEER. Trimming removed 4 bases from V and 5 bases from J; junction bases left unmatched: 10. The CDR3 length is 17 residues. CDR3 sequence (DNA): TGCGCCAGCAGCCTACATCCCGGACTAGCGGCTACCGGGGAGCTGTTTTTT. It specifies CASSLHPGLAATGELFF.

The DNA for the CDR3 is TGTGCCAGCAGCTTTGACAGGGCTGACGGCTACACCTTC. Encoded protein: CASSFDRADGYTF. The gene calls are TRBV7-9 and TRBJ1-2; 7 nucleotides align to TRBD1. The germline V gene has CDR1 SEHNR and CDR2 FQNEAQ (reference sequence). V lost 3 bases to trimming and J lost 8 bases; unmatched junction nucleotides: 6. The CDR3 totals 13 residues. Full variable domain (rest looked up from reference TRBV7-9 and TRBJ1-2): DTGVSQNPRHKITKRGQNVTFRCDPISEHNRLYWYRQTLGQGPEFLTYFQNEAQLEKSRLLSDRFSAERPKGSFSTLEIQRTEQGDSAMYLCASSFDRADGYTFGSGTRLTVV.

The V gene is TRBV18, the J gene TRBJ2-1; 8 bases agree with TRBD2. Germline CDR1 reads KGHSH; CDR2 reads LQKENI. The CDR3 covers 15 residues. Trimming took 2 bases from V and 4 from J; bases not matched to a gene: 4. For the CDR3, the DNA is TGTGCCAGCTCACCAAAGGCTAGCGGGTACAATGAGCAGTTCTTC. As protein: CASSPKASGYNEQFF.

This clone was observed once. The chain links TRBV5-1 to TRBJ2-3; D ambiguous. The CDR3 is 12 residues long. Between the trimmed V and J ends, which lost 4 bases and 4 bases, there was a span of 7 bases. CDR1 and CDR2 (germline): SGHRS, YFSETQ. In DNA, the CDR3 is TGCGCCAGCAGCCCTATAGCAGATACGCAGTATTTT. It is translated as CASSPIADTQYF.

This clone was seen a single time. The chain couples TRBV27 to TRBJ1-2, with D possibly TRBD1 on 5 matching bases. The germline V gene has CDR1 MNHEY and CDR2 SMNVEV (reference sequence). The CDR3 totals 12 residues. The V end lost 6 bases, the J end lost 5 bases, and 10 bases lay between the germline ends. This CDR3 is CASSTTGYGYTF. The DNA for the CDR3 is TGTGCCAGCAGCACAACAGGTTATGGCTACACCTTC.

The chain combines TRBV5-5 with TRBJ2-1; 8 nucleotides match TRBD1. Per germline, CDR1 SGHKS and CDR2 YYEKEE (reference sequence). The CDR3 consists of 16 residues. The V gene end was trimmed by 0 bases and the J gene end by 5 bases; junction bases not matched to a gene: 7. CDR3 nucleotide sequence: TGTGCCAGCAGCTTGGGCAACAGGGGGTTTGACAATGAGCAGTTCTTC. Translation: CASSLGNRGFDNEQFF.

This rearrangement joins TRBV4-2 to TRBJ1-4; D is undetermined. The V and J ends lost 0 bases and 0 bases respectively, with 11 bases between them. Germline CDR1 and CDR2: LGHNA and YNFKEQ. The CDR3 is made up of 17 amino acids. The CDR3 here is CASSQETFVTTNEKLFF. For the CDR3, the DNA is TGTGCCAGCAGCCAAGAAACCTTTGTTACAACTAATGAAAAACTGTTTTTT.

V usage is TRBV7-9 and J usage is TRBJ2-1; possibly TRBD1 for D (7 bases). The V and J ends lost 5 bases and 6 bases respectively, with 14 bases between them. Germline V lookup: CDR1 SEHNR, CDR2 FQNEAQ (reference sequence). This CDR3 comprises 14 residues. The CDR3 sequence is CASSPGGLFNEQFF. CDR3 nucleotide sequence: TGTGCCAGCAGCCCAGGGGGACTCTTCAATGAGCAGTTCTTC. The full variable domain, with the rest looked up from reference TRBV7-9 and TRBJ2-1, is DTGVSQNPRHKITKRGQNVTFRCDPISEHNRLYWYRQTLGQGPEFLTYFQNEAQLEKSRLLSDRFSAERPKGSFSTLEIQRTEQGDSAMYLCASSPGGLFNEQFFGPGTRLTVL.

CDR3 nucleotide sequence: TGTGCCAGCAGCCGGGACTCCATCACCGGGGAGCTGTTTTTT. Translated, it gives CASSRDSITGELFF. The chain couples TRBV9 to TRBJ2-2; maybe TRBD2 (6 bases). V lost 4 bases and J 4 bases, leaving 11 bases between the germline ends. CDR1 and CDR2 (germline): SGDLS, YYNGEE. The CDR3 covers 14 residues.

This clone was seen a handful of times. The V call is TRBV5-1, the J call TRBJ2-7; 8 bases match TRBD2. Germline V gene data show CDR1 as SGHRS and CDR2 as YFSETQ. The CDR3 has 14 amino acids. The ends lost 1 base at V and 1 base at J; junction bases unmatched: 1. In DNA, the CDR3 is TGCGCCAGCAGCTTGACTAGCGGTTCCTACGAGCAGTACTTC. Translation gives CASSLTSGSYEQYF.